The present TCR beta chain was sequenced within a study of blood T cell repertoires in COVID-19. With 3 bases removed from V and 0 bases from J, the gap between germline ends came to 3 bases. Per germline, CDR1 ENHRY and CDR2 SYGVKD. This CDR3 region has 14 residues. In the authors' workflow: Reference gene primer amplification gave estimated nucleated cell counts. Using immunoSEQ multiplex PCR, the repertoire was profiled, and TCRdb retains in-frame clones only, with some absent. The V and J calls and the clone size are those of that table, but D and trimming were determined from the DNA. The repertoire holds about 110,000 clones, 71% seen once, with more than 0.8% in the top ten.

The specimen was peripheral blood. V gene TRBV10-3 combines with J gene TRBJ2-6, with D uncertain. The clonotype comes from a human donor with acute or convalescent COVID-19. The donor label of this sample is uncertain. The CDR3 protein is CAISDSSGANVLTF. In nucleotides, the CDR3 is TGTGCCATCAGTGACAGCTCTGGGGCCAACGTCCTGACTTTC.